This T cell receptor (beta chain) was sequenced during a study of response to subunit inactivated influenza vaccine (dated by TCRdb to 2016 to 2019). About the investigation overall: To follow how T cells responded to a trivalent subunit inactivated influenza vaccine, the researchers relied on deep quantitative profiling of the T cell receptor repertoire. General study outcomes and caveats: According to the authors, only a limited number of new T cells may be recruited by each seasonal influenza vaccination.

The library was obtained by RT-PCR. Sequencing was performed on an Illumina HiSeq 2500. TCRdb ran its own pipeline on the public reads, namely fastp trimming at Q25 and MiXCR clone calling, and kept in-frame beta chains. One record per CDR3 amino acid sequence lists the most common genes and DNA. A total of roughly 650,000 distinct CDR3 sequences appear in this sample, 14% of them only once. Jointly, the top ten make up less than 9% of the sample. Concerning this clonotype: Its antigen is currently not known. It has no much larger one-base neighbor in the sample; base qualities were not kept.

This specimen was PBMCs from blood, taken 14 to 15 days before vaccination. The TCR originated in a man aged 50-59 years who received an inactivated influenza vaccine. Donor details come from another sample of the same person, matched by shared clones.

The DNA sequence reads TGCAGTGCTCGGACTAGCGGGATGGTTGGCGGCGAGCAGTACTTC. This yields the protein CSARTSGMVGGEQYF. Recombination joined TRBV20-1 with TRBJ2-7; 12 bases in between match TRBD2. The CDR3 runs 15 amino acids, cysteine and phenylalanine included. The read is trimmed to its CDR3 DNA, 45 bases read in frame from base 1. After removal of 5 bases from V and 6 bases from J, the junction retains 11 bases not matched to a gene. Looking up the germline V gene (reference sequence) yields CDR1 DFQATT and CDR2 SNEGSKA.